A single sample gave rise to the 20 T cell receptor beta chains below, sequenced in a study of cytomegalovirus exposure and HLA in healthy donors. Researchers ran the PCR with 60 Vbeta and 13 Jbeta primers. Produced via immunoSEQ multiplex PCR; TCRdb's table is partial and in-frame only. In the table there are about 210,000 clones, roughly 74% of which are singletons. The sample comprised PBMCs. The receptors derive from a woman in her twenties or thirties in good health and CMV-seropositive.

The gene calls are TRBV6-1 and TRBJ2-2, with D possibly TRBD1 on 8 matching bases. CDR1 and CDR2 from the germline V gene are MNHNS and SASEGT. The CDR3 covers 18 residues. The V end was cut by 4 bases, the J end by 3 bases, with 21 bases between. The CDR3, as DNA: TGTGCCAGCAGTGGGACAGGGAGTTTCGCGGGGGACACCGGGGAGCTGTTTTTT. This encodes CASSGTGSFAGDTGELFF.

This CDR3 is CASSVRGTSGNTIYF. The CDR3 region has the DNA TGTGCCAGCAGTGTCAGGGGGACCTCTGGAAACACCATATATTTT. The V call is TRBV27, the J call TRBJ1-3; 7 positions match TRBD1. Trimming cost V 5 bases and J 0 bases; bases outside gene matches: 4. This CDR3 comprises 15 residues. Germline CDR1 and CDR2: MNHEY and SMNVEV (reference sequence).

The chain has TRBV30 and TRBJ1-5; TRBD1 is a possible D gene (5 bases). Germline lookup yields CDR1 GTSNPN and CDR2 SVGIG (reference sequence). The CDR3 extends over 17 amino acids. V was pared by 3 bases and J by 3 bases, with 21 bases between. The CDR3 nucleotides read TGTGCCTGGAGCCCCGGGGGGGGTGACCAGATCAATCAGCCCCAGCATTTT. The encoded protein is CAWSPGGGDQINQPQHF.

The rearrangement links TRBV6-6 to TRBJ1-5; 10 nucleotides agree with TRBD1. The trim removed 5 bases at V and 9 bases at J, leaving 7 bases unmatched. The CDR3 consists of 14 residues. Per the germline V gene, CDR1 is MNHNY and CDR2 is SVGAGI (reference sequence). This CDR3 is CASSPGQGPGPQHF. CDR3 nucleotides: TGTGCCAGCAGTCCGGGACAGGGGCCGGGGCCCCAGCATTTT.

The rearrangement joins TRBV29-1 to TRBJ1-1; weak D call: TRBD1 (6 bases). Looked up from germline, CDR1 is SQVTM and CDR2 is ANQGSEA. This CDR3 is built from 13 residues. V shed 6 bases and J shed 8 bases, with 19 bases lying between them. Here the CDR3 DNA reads TGCAGCGTGGGCTGGGCGACAGGACAGGAAGCTTTCTTT. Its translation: CSVGWATGQEAFF.

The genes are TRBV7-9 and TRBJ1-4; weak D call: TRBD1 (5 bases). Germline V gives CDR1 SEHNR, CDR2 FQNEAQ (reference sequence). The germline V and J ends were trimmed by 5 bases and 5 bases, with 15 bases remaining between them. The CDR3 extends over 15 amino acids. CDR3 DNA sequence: TGTGCCAGCAGCCCTAGACAGCCGAGGAATGAAAAACTGTTTTTT. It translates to CASSPRQPRNEKLFF.

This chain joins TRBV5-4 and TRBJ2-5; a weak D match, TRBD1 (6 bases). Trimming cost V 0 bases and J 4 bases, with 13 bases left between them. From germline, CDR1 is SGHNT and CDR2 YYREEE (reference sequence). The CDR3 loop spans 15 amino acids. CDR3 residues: CASSLDRAGVETQYF. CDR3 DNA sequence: TGTGCCAGCAGCTTGGACAGGGCCGGGGTAGAGACCCAGTACTTC.

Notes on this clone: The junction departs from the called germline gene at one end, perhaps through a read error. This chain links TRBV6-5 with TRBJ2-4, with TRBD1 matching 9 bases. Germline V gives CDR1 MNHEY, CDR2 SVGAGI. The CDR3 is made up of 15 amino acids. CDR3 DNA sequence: TGTGCCAGCAGTAAACAGGGGGCAGCCAAAAACAGTCAGTACTTC. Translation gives CASSKQGAAKNSQYF.

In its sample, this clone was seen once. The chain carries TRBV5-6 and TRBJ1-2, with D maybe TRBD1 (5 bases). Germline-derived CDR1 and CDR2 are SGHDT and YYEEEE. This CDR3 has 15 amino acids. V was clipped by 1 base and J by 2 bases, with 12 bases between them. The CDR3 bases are TGTGCCAGCAGCTTGTACTCGACAGCCAACTATGGCTACACCTTC. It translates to CASSLYSTANYGYTF.

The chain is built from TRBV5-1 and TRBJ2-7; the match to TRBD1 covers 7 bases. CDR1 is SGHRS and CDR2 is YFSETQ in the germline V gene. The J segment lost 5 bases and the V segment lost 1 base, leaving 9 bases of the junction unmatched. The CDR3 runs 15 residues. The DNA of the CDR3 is TGCGCCAGCAGCTTGCGACCGAGGGGGCTGAACGAGCAGTACTTC. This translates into CASSLRPRGLNEQYF. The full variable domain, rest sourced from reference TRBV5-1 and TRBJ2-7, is KAGVTQTPRYLIKTRGQQVTLSCSPISGHRSVSWYQQTPGQGLQFLFEYFSETQRNKGNFPGRFSGRQFSNSRSEMNVSTLELGDSALYLCASSLRPRGLNEQYFGPGTRLTVT.

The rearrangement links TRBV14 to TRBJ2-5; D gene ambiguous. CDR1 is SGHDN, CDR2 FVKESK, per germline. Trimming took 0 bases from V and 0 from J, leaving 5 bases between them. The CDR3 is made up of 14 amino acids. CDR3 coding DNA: TGTGCCAGCAGCCAAGATCCGTACCAAGAGACCCAGTACTTC. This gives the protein CASSQDPYQETQYF.

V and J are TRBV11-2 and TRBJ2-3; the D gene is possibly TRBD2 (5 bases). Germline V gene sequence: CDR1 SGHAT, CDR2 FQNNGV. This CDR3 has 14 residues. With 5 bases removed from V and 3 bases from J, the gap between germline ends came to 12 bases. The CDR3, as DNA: TGTGCCAGCAGCCCTGAAATAGCGACAGATACGCAGTATTTT. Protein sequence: CASSPEIATDTQYF.

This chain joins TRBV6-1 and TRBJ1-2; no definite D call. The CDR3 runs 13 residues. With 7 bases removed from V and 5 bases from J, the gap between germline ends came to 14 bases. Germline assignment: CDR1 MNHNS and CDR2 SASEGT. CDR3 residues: CASKREIWYGYTF. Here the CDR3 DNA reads TGTGCCAGCAAACGGGAAATTTGGTATGGCTACACCTTC.

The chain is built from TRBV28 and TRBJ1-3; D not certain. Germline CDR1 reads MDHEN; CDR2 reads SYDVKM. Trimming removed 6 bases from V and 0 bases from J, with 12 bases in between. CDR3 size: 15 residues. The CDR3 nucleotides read TGTGCCAGCAGCTCGCCAGGTTACTCTGGAAACACCATATATTTT. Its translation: CASSSPGYSGNTIYF.

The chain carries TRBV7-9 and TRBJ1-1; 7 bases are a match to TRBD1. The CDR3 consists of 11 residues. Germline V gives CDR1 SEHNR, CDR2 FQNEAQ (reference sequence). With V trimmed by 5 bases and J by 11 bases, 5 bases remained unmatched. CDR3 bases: TGTGCCAGCAGCCTGGGGACAGAGGCTTTCTTT. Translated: CASSLGTEAFF.

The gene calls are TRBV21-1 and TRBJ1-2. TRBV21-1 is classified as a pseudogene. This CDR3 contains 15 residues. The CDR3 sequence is CAKNPPSSPGYGYTF. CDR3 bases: TGTGCTAAAAACCCCCCCTCGAGTCCCGGCTATGGCTACACCTTC.

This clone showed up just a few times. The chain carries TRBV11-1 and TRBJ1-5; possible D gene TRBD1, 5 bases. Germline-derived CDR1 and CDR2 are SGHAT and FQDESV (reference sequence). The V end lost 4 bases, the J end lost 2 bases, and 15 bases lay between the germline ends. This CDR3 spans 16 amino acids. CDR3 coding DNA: TGTGCCAGCAGCTACCCGCCGACAGTGGGCAATCAGCCCCAGCATTTT. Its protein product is CASSYPPTVGNQPQHF. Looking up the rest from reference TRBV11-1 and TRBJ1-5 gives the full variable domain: EAEVAQSPRYKITEKSQAVAFWCDPISGHATLYWYRQILGQGPELLVQFQDESVVDDSQLPKDRFSAERLKGVDSTLKIQPAELGDSAMYLCASSYPPTVGNQPQHFGDGTRLSIL.

The CDR3 DNA reads as TGTGCCAGCAGCTTGGACCAGCGGGGGAGCACAGATACGCAGTATTTT. It encodes CASSLDQRGSTDTQYF. The J gene is TRBJ2-3, the V gene TRBV5-4; 8 bases align to TRBD2. Germline CDR1 SGHNT, CDR2 YYREEE (reference sequence). This CDR3 has 16 amino acids. V dropped 0 bases and J dropped 0; count of bases not matched to a gene: 3.

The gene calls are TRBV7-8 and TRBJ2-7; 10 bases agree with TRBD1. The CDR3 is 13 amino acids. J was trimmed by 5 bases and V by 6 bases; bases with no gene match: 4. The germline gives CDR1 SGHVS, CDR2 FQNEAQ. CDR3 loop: CASRRQGAHEQYF. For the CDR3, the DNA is TGTGCCAGCAGAAGACAGGGGGCTCACGAGCAGTACTTC.

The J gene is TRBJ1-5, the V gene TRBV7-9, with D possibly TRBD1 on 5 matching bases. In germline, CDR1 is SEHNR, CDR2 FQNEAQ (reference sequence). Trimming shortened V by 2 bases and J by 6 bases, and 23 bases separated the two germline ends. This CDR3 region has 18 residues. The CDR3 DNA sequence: TGTGCCAGCAGCTTACCCCGCGGGACGGTTAGGCATAGTCAGCCCCAGCATTTT. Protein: CASSLPRGTVRHSQPQHF.